The source of this T cell receptor beta chain is a study of metastatic and nonmetastatic thyroid tumors. Findings and caveats of the study: Significantly greater TCR beta diversity was reportedly found in malignant thyroid tumors than in benign nodules (in blood and tumor).

There are 17 residues in the CDR3. Germline lookup yields CDR1 SGDLS and CDR2 YYNGEE. Each patient went into thyroid surgery without having received any treatment. Regarding this clone: The antigen is undetermined. One end of the junction does not line up with germline, which may come from a read error.

Authors' analysis steps: It was from CDR3 differences across clinicopathological groups that a distant-metastasis classifier for papillary thyroid cancer was built. TCRdb re-called clones from the PCR reads using MiXCR. In this record, the V and J calls reflect TCRdb's handling and not the investigators' own analysis. The sample consists of 30,000 to 45,000 clones, about 29% of them appearing once. The TCR comes from a male donor with papillary thyroid cancer or a benign thyroid nodule (not recorded which). Some clones in this sample may be carry-over from other donors' samples. The sample comprised blood. V is TRBV9 and J is TRBJ2-6, with no clear D. The CDR3, as DNA: TGTGCCAACAGCTCAGAGGCCGGTAGCTCTGGGGTCAACGTCCTGACTTTC. This gives the protein CANSSEAGSSGVNVLTF.